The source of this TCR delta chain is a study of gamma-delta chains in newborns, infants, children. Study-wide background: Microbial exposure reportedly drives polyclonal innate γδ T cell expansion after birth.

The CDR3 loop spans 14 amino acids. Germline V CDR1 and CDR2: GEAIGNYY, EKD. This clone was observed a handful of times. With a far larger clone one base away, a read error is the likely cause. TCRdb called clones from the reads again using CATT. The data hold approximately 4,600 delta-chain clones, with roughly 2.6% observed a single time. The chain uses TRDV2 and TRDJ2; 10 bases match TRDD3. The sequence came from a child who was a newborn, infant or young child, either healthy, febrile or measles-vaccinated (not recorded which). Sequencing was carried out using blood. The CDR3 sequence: CARDILGDTAQLFF. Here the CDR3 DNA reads TGTGCCCGTGACATACTGGGGGATACAGCACAACTCTTCTTT.